A single sample is the source of the 21 T cell receptor beta chains below, sequenced in a study of OX40 agonist ivuxolimab in advanced cancers. TCRdb keeps only in-frame clones here, not all; method: immunoSEQ multiplex PCR. Of nearly 70,000 clones in the sample, 86% are singletons; the top ten hold roughly 8.2%. The sample was CD4+ or CD8+ T cells sorted from blood, taken in a trial of the OX40 agonist ivuxolimab. Source of these receptors: an adult with an advanced solid tumor such as melanoma, head and neck, liver or kidney cancer.

About this clone itself: This same CDR3 is encoded by further DNA sequences in the sample. The chain combines TRBV5-6 with TRBJ1-1; perhaps TRBD1 as D (5 bases). Germline V gene lookup returns CDR1 SGHDT and CDR2 YYEEEE. The V gene lost 0 bases and the J gene lost 4 bases, with 19 bases spanning the gap. This CDR3 is 17 amino acids long. CDR3 region: CASSLVSGSGFSTEAFF. CDR3 sequence (DNA): TGTGCCAGCAGCTTGGTTTCAGGGAGCGGGTTTAGCACTGAAGCTTTCTTT.

The chain combines TRBV5-1 with TRBJ2-7, with D maybe TRBD1 (5 bases). The V gene's germline CDR1 is SGHRS and CDR2 YFSETQ. Trimming removed 4 bases at V and 5 bases at J, with 16 bases between. The CDR3 has 14 residues. The chain's CDR3 is CASSPRAGRDEQYF. CDR3 coding DNA: TGCGCCAGCAGCCCCCGGGCAGGGCGCGACGAGCAGTACTTC.

This clone was counted only a few times. This chain links TRBV6-4 with TRBJ2-2; D ambiguous. Trimming shortened V by 0 bases and J by 13 bases, and 9 bases separated the two germline ends. Germline V gives CDR1 MRHNA, CDR2 SNTAGT. The CDR3 spans 12 residues. In DNA, the CDR3 is TGTGCCAGCAGTGACTCGAGTGGTCGGCTGTTTTTT. Translation gives CASSDSSGRLFF.

The genes are TRBV7-8 and TRBJ1-5; no clear D. V was trimmed by 3 bases and J by 7 bases, leaving 7 bases between them. This CDR3 is built from 12 residues. The germline V gene has CDR1 SGHVS and CDR2 FQNEAQ. The CDR3 loop reads CASSFRRQPQHF. The CDR3 nucleotides are TGTGCCAGCAGCTTCAGAAGGCAGCCCCAGCATTTT. Looking up the rest from reference TRBV7-8 and TRBJ1-5 gives the full variable domain: GAGVSQSPRYKVAKRGQDVALRCDPISGHVSLFWYQQALGQGPEFLTYFQNEAQLDKSGLPSDRFFAERPEGSVSTLKIQRTQQEDSAVYLCASSFRRQPQHFGDGTRLSIL.

The rearrangement links TRBV19 to TRBJ2-3; no definite D call. There are 13 residues in the CDR3. V was cut by 2 bases and J by 2 bases, with 5 bases left in between. Looked up from germline, CDR1 is LNHDA and CDR2 is SQIVND (reference sequence). The CDR3 DNA is TGTGCCAGTAGTATAAGGGTCACAGATACGCAGTATTTT. Translated, it gives CASSIRVTDTQYF. Full variable domain (outside the CDR3, taken from reference TRBV19 and TRBJ2-3): DGGITQSPKYLFRKEGQNVTLSCEQNLNHDAMYWYRQDPGQGLRLIYYSQIVNDFQKGDIAEGYSVSREKKESFPLTVTSAQKNPTAFYLCASSIRVTDTQYFGPGTRLTVL.

The chain carries TRBV7-2 and TRBJ2-3, with D tentatively TRBD2 (7 bases). Germline V CDR1 and CDR2: SGHTA, FQGNSA. CDR3 length: 16 amino acids. V was clipped by 3 bases and J by 2 bases, with 15 bases between them. The CDR3 DNA reads as TGTGCCAGCAGCTTCGGCTCGCGGGGGCACACAGATACGCAGTATTTT. This gives the protein CASSFGSRGHTDTQYF.

The rearrangement links TRBV7-8 to TRBJ1-3; D remains unclear. V was clipped by 0 bases and J by 4 bases, with 13 bases between them. The germline CDR1 and CDR2 sequences are SGHVS and FQNEAQ. This CDR3 contains 16 residues. The CDR3 protein is CASSLAVPGAGNTIYF. CDR3 bases: TGTGCCAGCAGCTTAGCCGTGCCTGGAGCGGGAAACACCATATATTTT.

CDR3 in DNA: TGTGCCAGCAAAGAGGGAATCGTTAATGGCTACACCTTC. Protein sequence: CASKEGIVNGYTF. The J gene is TRBJ1-2, the V gene TRBV6-1; D is unclear. The CDR3 extends over 13 amino acids. V lost 7 bases and J 6 bases, leaving 15 bases between the germline ends. The germline CDR1 and CDR2 sequences are MNHNS and SASEGT.

This clone came up a few times. The chain employs TRBV5-1 and TRBJ2-1; D gene unclear. CDR3 size: 13 residues. V dropped 2 bases and J dropped 4 bases, with 7 bases sitting between them. The V gene's germline CDR1 is SGHRS and CDR2 YFSETQ. The CDR3 reads CASSFERYNEQFF. The CDR3 region has the DNA TGCGCCAGCAGCTTTGAGAGATACAATGAGCAGTTCTTC.

V is TRBV5-1 and J is TRBJ2-3; D remains ambiguous. The ends were cut back, 2 bases at V and 0 bases at J, with 13 bases in the middle. The CDR3 has 16 amino acids. Germline-derived CDR1 and CDR2 are SGHRS and YFSETQ. The CDR3 protein is CASSLRGPLSTDTQYF. The CDR3, as DNA: TGCGCCAGCAGCTTAAGAGGCCCTCTTAGCACAGATACGCAGTATTTT.

The V gene is TRBV6-5, the J gene TRBJ2-5, with 7 bases fitting TRBD2. From germline, CDR1 is MNHEY and CDR2 SVGAGI. This CDR3 has 14 residues. V gave up 0 bases and J gave up 3 bases; unmatched junction bases: 1. This CDR3 reads CASSYSGGKETQYF. The CDR3 DNA follows: TGTGCCAGCAGTTACTCCGGGGGGAAAGAGACCCAGTACTTC.

The chain combines TRBV5-6 with TRBJ1-4, with 9 nucleotides matching TRBD1. V was pared by 4 bases and J by 8 bases, with 12 bases of the junction left unmatched. The CDR3 is 16 residues long. Germline CDR1 reads SGHDT; CDR2 reads YYEEEE. In DNA, the CDR3 is TGTGCCAGCAGCCCAAACCTACAGGGGGCGGGGGAAAAACTGTTTTTT. It codes for CASSPNLQGAGEKLFF.

The gene calls are TRBV19 and TRBJ2-2; D is perhaps TRBD1 (6 bases). The germline V and J ends were trimmed by 5 bases and 0 bases, with 13 bases remaining between them. This CDR3 is built from 16 residues. Looked up from germline, CDR1 is LNHDA and CDR2 is SQIVND (reference sequence). CDR3 nucleotides: TGTGCCAGTAGTGTTTGGACAGCTACGAACACCGGGGAGCTGTTTTTT. This sequence encodes CASSVWTATNTGELFF.

This chain's CDR3 is CASMSPKGLTNEKLFF. CDR3 nucleotide sequence: TGTGCCAGCATGTCCCCCAAGGGGTTGACTAATGAAAAACTGTTTTTT. The V and J genes are TRBV28 and TRBJ1-4; perhaps TRBD1 as D (5 bases). The germline CDR1 and CDR2 sequences are MDHEN and SYDVKM. V was trimmed by 7 bases and J by 2 bases, leaving 17 bases between them. The CDR3 contains 16 residues.

The V call is TRBV11-2, the J call TRBJ1-2; D not certain. Germline V lookup: CDR1 SGHAT, CDR2 FQNNGV. Trimming removed 4 bases from V and 4 bases from J, with 7 bases in between. The length of the CDR3 is 12 residues. This chain's CDR3 is CASSSGFYGYTF. The DNA for the CDR3 is TGTGCCAGCAGCTCGGGGTTCTATGGCTACACCTTC.

This chain joins TRBV30 and TRBJ1-4; possibly TRBD1 for D (5 bases). Germline V gene sequence: CDR1 GTSNPN, CDR2 SVGIG (reference sequence). V lost 6 bases and J 5 bases, leaving 19 bases between the germline ends. CDR3 length: 15 residues. CDR3 in amino acids: CACLSRGAPNEKLFF. Here the CDR3 DNA reads TGTGCCTGCCTGAGCCGTGGGGCTCCAAATGAAAAACTGTTTTTT.

V and J are TRBV6-5 and TRBJ1-2; 7 nucleotides match TRBD1. The CDR3 is 13 residues long. Trimming cost V 7 bases and J 8 bases; bases outside gene matches: 10. The germline V gene encodes CDR1 MNHEY and CDR2 SVGAGI. The CDR3 bases are TGTGCCAGCACTAATCAGGGGGTTGGGGGCTACACCTTC. Amino acid sequence: CASTNQGVGGYTF.

The chain links TRBV14 to TRBJ1-6; perhaps TRBD1 as D (6 bases). The CDR3 runs to 14 residues. The germline gives CDR1 SGHDN, CDR2 FVKESK. V was pared by 3 bases and J by 7 bases, with 10 bases between. CDR3 bases: TGTGCCAGCAGCCAGTTAGGGGGAAATTCACCCCTCCACTTT. Its protein is CASSQLGGNSPLHF. Using reference TRBV14 and TRBJ1-6 for the parts outside the CDR3, the full variable domain is EAGVTQFPSHSVIEKGQTVTLRCDPISGHDNLYWYRRVMGKEIKFLLHFVKESKQDESGMPNNRFLAERTGGTYSTLKVQPAELEDSGVYFCASSQLGGNSPLHFGNGTRLTVT.

This chain uses TRBV6-1 with TRBJ1-2; the D is unclear. CDR3 length: 15 residues. V lost 1 base, J lost 2 bases, and 11 bases lay in between. Germline V gene data show CDR1 as MNHNS and CDR2 as SASEGT. Here the CDR3 DNA reads TGTGCCAGCAGTGAAGGTCGGCTCGGGAACTATGGCTACACCTTC. Translation: CASSEGRLGNYGYTF.

This clone was observed a single time. V gene TRBV28 combines with J gene TRBJ1-2, with 8 bases fitting TRBD1. V shed 4 bases and J 7 bases; nucleotides not matched to a gene: 8. Per germline, CDR1 MDHEN and CDR2 SYDVKM. This CDR3 comprises 14 residues. The CDR3 bases are TGTGCCAGCAGTTCATACCGCAGGGGGCCTGGCTACACCTTC. This translates into CASSSYRRGPGYTF.

As concerns this clone: The sample contains more than one DNA sequence encoding this CDR3. The chain links TRBV7-2 to TRBJ2-3, with D unclear. The germline gives CDR1 SGHTA, CDR2 FQGNSA. V lost 5 bases to trimming and J lost 5 bases, with 11 bases between them. The CDR3 is 13 amino acids. CDR3 nucleotides: TGTGCCAGCAGCCCTTTAATGGGAGATACGCAGTATTTT. This codes for CASSPLMGDTQYF.